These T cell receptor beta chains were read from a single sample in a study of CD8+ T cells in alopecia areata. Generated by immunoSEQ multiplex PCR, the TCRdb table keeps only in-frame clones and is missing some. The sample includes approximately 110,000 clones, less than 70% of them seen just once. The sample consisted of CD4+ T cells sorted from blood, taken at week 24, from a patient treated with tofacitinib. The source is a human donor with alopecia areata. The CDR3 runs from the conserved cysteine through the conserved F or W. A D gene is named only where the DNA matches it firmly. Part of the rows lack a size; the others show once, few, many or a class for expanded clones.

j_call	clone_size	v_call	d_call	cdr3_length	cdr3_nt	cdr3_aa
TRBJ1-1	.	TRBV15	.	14	TGTGCCACCAGCAGAGGTGCAGAGAACACTGAAGCTTTCTTT	CATSRGAENTEAFF
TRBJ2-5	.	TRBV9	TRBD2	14	TGTGCCAGCAGCATAGCGGGGCGCCGGGAGACCCAGTACTTC	CASSIAGRRETQYF
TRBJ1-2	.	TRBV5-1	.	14	TGCGCCAGCAGCTTGGGATCCAGATCCTATGGCTACACCTTC	CASSLGSRSYGYTF
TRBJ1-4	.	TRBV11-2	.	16	TGTGCCAGCAGCCGATGGGGGGCCGGTGAAATTAAAAAACTGTTTTTT	CASSRWGAGEIKKLFF
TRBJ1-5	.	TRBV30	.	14	TGTGCCTGGAGTGTAGGGGATAGCAATCAGCCCCAGCATTTT	CAWSVGDSNQPQHF
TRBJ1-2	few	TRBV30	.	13	TGTGCCTGGAGTCCTCGTAGGTTGGGTGGCTACACCTTC	CAWSPRRLGGYTF
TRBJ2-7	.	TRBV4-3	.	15	TGCGCCAGCAGCCAAGAACGGCAGGGGGGTAACGAGCAGTACTTC	CASSQERQGGNEQYF
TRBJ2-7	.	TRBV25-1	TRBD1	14	TGTGCCAGCAGTGGCTCCGGGACAGTAGCCGAGCAGTACTTC	CASSGSGTVAEQYF
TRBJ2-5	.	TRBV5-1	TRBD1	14	TGCGCCAGCAGCTTACAGGGGGTTCAAGAGACCCAGTACTTC	CASSLQGVQETQYF
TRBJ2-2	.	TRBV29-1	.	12	TGCAGCGTTGGCAGGGGCACCGGGGAGCTGTTTTTT	CSVGRGTGELFF
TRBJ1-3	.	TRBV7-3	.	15	TGTGCCAGCAGCTTACTGGGGGGCGGCTCCGACACCATATATTTT	CASSLLGGGSDTIYF
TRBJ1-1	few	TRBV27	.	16	TGTGCCAGCAGTTTATCGCTCGACAGTTCCTACACTGAAGCTTTCTTT	CASSLSLDSSYTEAFF
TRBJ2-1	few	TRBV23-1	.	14	TGCGCCAGCAGTCACCCAGACATCCCCAATGAGCAGTTCTTC	CASSHPDIPNEQFF
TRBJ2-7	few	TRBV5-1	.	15	TGCGCCAGCAGCTTTCGTGCGGGCAGTTCCTACGAGCAGTACTTC	CASSFRAGSSYEQYF
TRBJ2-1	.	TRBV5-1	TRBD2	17	TGCGCCAGCAGCTTGGGACTAGCGGGGGCCTTCTACAATGAGCAGTTCTTC	CASSLGLAGAFYNEQFF
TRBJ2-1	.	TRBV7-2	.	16	TGTGCCAGCAGCCCCCGGACTTTCTACCTGTACAATGAGCAGTTCTTC	CASSPRTFYLYNEQFF
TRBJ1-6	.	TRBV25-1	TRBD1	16	TGTGCCAGCAGTGGGGGGACAGGGGGCAATAATTCACCCCTCCACTTT	CASSGGTGGNNSPLHF
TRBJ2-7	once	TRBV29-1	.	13	TGCAGCGTTGGGAGGGTTTTAGGGGGCGAGCAGTACTTC	CSVGRVLGGEQYF
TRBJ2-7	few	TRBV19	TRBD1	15	TGTGCCAGCAAGGAGGGGACAGGGTTGGCTTCCGAGCAGTACTTC	CASKEGTGLASEQYF
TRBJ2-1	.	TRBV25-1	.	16	TGTGCCAGCAGTGAACCCCAGTGGGGGGGCCGCGATGAGCAGTTCTTC	CASSEPQWGGRDEQFF
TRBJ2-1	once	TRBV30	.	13	TGTGCCTGGGCGACCGTCTTTAGGAGTGAGCAGTTCTTC	CAWATVFRSEQFF
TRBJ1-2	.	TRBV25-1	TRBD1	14	TGTGCCAGCAGGGAGACAGGGCTTGGTTCCGGCTACACCTTC	CASRETGLGSGYTF
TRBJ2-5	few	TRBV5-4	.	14	TGTGCCAGCAGCTTGAACCCAGGGAGAGAGACCCAGTACTTC	CASSLNPGRETQYF
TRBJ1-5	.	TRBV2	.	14	TGTGCCAGCAGCGATCAGACTAGCAATCAGCCCCAGCATTTT	CASSDQTSNQPQHF
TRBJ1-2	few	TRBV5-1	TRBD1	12	TGCGCCAGCAGCTCGGGACAGGGCGGCTACACCTTC	CASSSGQGGYTF
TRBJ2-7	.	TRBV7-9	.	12	TGTGCCAGCAGCTTAGAGTTATACGAGCAGTACTTC	CASSLELYEQYF
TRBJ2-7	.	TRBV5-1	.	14	TGCGCCAGCAGCTTGGTTCCGCTCTCCTACGAGCAGTACTTC	CASSLVPLSYEQYF
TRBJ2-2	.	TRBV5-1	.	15	TGCGCCAGCAGCTTGGGCGGAACGAACACCGGGGAGCTGTTTTTT	CASSLGGTNTGELFF
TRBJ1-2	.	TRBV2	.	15	TGTGCCAGCAGTGAACTCGTTTCTGAGGTTGGGGGCTACACCTTC	CASSELVSEVGGYTF
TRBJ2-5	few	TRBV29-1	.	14	TGCAGCGTTGTGGGGGGCACTCGGCAAGAGACCCAGTACTTC	CSVVGGTRQETQYF
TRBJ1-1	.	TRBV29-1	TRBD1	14	TGCAGCGTTGCCACAGGGGGCGTGAACACTGAAGCTTTCTTT	CSVATGGVNTEAFF
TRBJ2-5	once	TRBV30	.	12	TGTGCCTGGAACTTTGCCGAAGAGACCCAGTACTTC	CAWNFAEETQYF
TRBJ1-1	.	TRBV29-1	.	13	TGCAGCGTTCGCAGGGAACTTAACACTGAAGCTTTCTTT	CSVRRELNTEAFF
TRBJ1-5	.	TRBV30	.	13	TGTGCCTGGAGTAGGGGACGCCGTCAGCCCCAGCATTTT	CAWSRGRRQPQHF
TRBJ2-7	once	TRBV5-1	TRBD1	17	TGCGCCAGCAGCCCGGACGCTGGGACAGGGGTACCCTACGAGCAGTACTTC	CASSPDAGTGVPYEQYF
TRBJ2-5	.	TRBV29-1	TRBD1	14	TGCAGCGTTGCCGTGGGAAACCGACAGGGGACCCAGTACTTC	CSVAVGNRQGTQYF
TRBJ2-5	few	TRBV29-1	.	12	TGCAGCGTTGAAGGTGGCTGGGAGACCCAGTACTTC	CSVEGGWETQYF
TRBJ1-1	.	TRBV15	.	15	TGTGCCACCAGCAGAGATTTAGGGAAGAACACTGAAGCTTTCTTT	CATSRDLGKNTEAFF
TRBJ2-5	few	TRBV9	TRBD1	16	TGTGCCAGCAGCGTAGCTGGGACAGGGGGTCCGGAGACCCAGTACTTC	CASSVAGTGGPETQYF
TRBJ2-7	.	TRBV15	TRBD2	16	TGTGCCACCAGCAGAAGAGAGCGGGGGAGCTCCTACGAGCAGTACTTC	CATSRRERGSSYEQYF
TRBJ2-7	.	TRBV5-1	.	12	TGCGCCAGCAGCCCCGGGACCTACGAGCAGTACTTC	CASSPGTYEQYF
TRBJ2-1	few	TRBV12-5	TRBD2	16	TGTGCTAGTGGTTTGGTAAGCGGGGGGGCCGTCGATGAGCAGTTCTTC	CASGLVSGGAVDEQFF
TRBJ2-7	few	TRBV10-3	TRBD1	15	TGTGCCATCAGTGAGGGGACAGGAGGTACCTACGAGCAGTACTTC	CAISEGTGGTYEQYF
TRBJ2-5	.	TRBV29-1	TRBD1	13	TGCAGCGTGGAGGGACAGGGAAGGGAGACCCAGTACTTC	CSVEGQGRETQYF
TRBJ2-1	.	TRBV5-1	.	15	TGCGCCAGCAGCTTGGCCCCCGAAGGCTACAATGAGCAGTTCTTC	CASSLAPEGYNEQFF